The rows below give T cell receptor beta chains drawn from one sample of a study of graft-versus-host responses after intestinal transplantation. Here immunoSEQ multiplex PCR was the method, and the copy in TCRdb shows in-frame clones only, minus some. The table has approximately 10,000 clones, roughly 77% seen once; the top ten hold roughly 4%. The source was ileum tissue, collected around 140 days after intestinal transplantation. These receptor sequences come from a human patient who received an intestinal transplant, so some T cells may come from the graft donor. CDR3s include the opening cysteine and the closing phenylalanine or tryptophan. D genes are given only for firm matches. Not every row has a clone size; where given, it reads once, few, many or a size class.

cdr3_length	clone_size	j_call	v_call	d_call	cdr3_nt	cdr3_aa
18	-	TRBJ2-3	TRBV5-1	-	TGCGCCAGCAGCCCGGGACTTGGGGGCGGGGGTAACGCAGATACGCAGTATTTT	CASSPGLGGGGNADTQYF
17	-	TRBJ2-5	TRBV12-5	TRBD2	TGTGCTAGTGGCACCGGGACTAGCGGGGGACGGCCTGAGACCCAGTACTTC	CASGTGTSGGRPETQYF
12	-	TRBJ2-1	TRBV7-9	TRBD2	TGTGCCAGCAGCCCCGGGACTACCGAACAGTTCTTC	CASSPGTTEQFF
11	-	TRBJ1-4	TRBV7-6	-	TGTGCCAGCAGGGCGGGTGAAAAACTGTTTTTT	CASRAGEKLFF
17	once	TRBJ2-6	TRBV15	-	TGTGCCACCAGCAGAGCCGCGGGCGTCTCTGGGGCCAACGTCCTGACTTTC	CATSRAAGVSGANVLTF
13	-	TRBJ2-7	TRBV7-9	TRBD2	TGTGCCGGTATGGGGACTAGCTCCTACGAGCAGTACTTC	CAGMGTSSYEQYF
13	-	TRBJ2-7	TRBV19	-	TGTGCCAGTAGTAGTTGGACAGACTACGAGCAGTACTTC	CASSSWTDYEQYF
17	-	TRBJ2-2	TRBV9	TRBD2	TGTGCCAGCAGCGTAGGGCGGCTAGCGGGAGAAGCCGGGGAGCTGTTTTTT	CASSVGRLAGEAGELFF
12	-	TRBJ2-1	TRBV19	TRBD1	TGTGCCAGCCGACAGGGATACAATGAGCAGTTCTTC	CASRQGYNEQFF
15	-	TRBJ2-1	TRBV6-4	TRBD2	TGTGCCAGCAGTGACTCCGGGGGGGGCTACAATGAGCAGTTCTTC	CASSDSGGGYNEQFF
14	-	TRBJ2-5	TRBV9	-	TGTGCCAGCAGCCAGCGTCCCGAGAGAGAGACCCAGTACTTC	CASSQRPERETQYF
14	once	TRBJ2-5	TRBV5-5	-	TGTGCCAGCAGCTTGGGGACTACACAAGAGACCCAGTACTTC	CASSLGTTQETQYF
15	-	TRBJ2-3	TRBV5-6	TRBD2	TGTGCCAGCAGCTCAGCGGGGGGAAGCACAGATACGCAGTATTTT	CASSSAGGSTDTQYF
14	-	TRBJ2-3	TRBV5-1	TRBD1	TGCGCCAGCAGCCTCGGACAGGAAAAAGATACGCAGTATTTT	CASSLGQEKDTQYF
14	-	TRBJ2-7	TRBV25-1	TRBD1	TGTGCCAGCAGCCATCATCAAAACAGGGGCGAGCAGTACTTC	CASSHHQNRGEQYF
15	-	TRBJ2-3	TRBV5-1	TRBD1	TGCGCCAGCAGCTTACGGGACAGGGGTTTAGATACGCAGTATTTT	CASSLRDRGLDTQYF
14	few	TRBJ1-1	TRBV13	TRBD1	TGTGCCAGCAGCTCCGACAGGGGGAACACTGAAGCTTTCTTT	CASSSDRGNTEAFF
13	-	TRBJ2-7	TRBV7-9	-	TGTGCCAGCAGCTTAGCAGGGGCGGACGAGCAGTACTTC	CASSLAGADEQYF
14	-	TRBJ1-1	TRBV6-5	-	TGTGCCAGCAGTGACGCTCTCCAGGGTCGAGAAGCTTTCTTT	CASSDALQGREAFF
14	-	TRBJ2-7	TRBV15	-	TGTGCCACCAGCAGAGACCGGGAGTTAAGCGAGCAGTACTTC	CATSRDRELSEQYF
15	-	TRBJ2-7	TRBV2	-	TGTGCCAGCTCCCAGGGGAGCGGGGAATCCTACGAGCAGTACTTC	CASSQGSGESYEQYF
16	-	TRBJ2-1	TRBV7-9	TRBD1	TGTGCCAGCACCCAAACCCCGACAGGGAGTTACAATGAGCAGTTCTTC	CASTQTPTGSYNEQFF
15	-	TRBJ1-2	TRBV6-1	TRBD1	TGTGCCAGCAGGCGGACGGACAGGGGGCGAGGTGGCTACACCTTC	CASRRTDRGRGGYTF
16	-	TRBJ1-4	TRBV19	TRBD1	TGTGCCAGTAGTGCTGGACAGGGCGGATTGTTTGAAAAACTGTTTTTT	CASSAGQGGLFEKLFF
15	few	TRBJ2-5	TRBV5-4	-	TGTGCCAGCAGCTTGGGAACAGCCAATCAAGAGACCCAGTACTTC	CASSLGTANQETQYF
18	-	TRBJ2-1	TRBV9	TRBD2	TGTGCCAGCAGCGTAGATCGAGCGGGAGGTACGAAATCCAATGAGCAGTTCTTC	CASSVDRAGGTKSNEQFF
15	-	TRBJ1-5	TRBV7-2	TRBD1	TGTGCCAGCAGCATGACAGGGTTTCGAAATCAGCCCCAGCATTTT	CASSMTGFRNQPQHF
15	-	TRBJ2-5	TRBV6-1	TRBD2	TGTGCCAGCAGTGAAGAAGCGGGGGGACAGGAGACCCAGTACTTC	CASSEEAGGQETQYF
14	-	TRBJ2-7	TRBV6-5	-	TGTGCCGCACGGTATAGTTTGAGCTCCTACGAGCAGTACTTC	CAARYSLSSYEQYF
11	few	TRBJ2-1	TRBV7-3	-	TGTGATATCCTAGGGGACAATGAGCAGTTCTTC	CDILGDNEQFF
14	-	TRBJ1-5	TRBV19	-	TGTGCCAGTAGCGGGAAGGGTAGCAATCAGCCCCAGCATTTT	CASSGKGSNQPQHF
12	few	TRBJ2-2	TRBV28	-	TGTGCCACCCAGACGGGAATCGGGGAGCTGTTTTTT	CATQTGIGELFF
15	-	TRBJ2-5	TRBV7-9	-	TGTGCCAGCAGTCCTGATCGGACAACCCAAGAGACCCAGTACTTC	CASSPDRTTQETQYF
16	-	TRBJ2-5	TRBV27	TRBD2	TGTGCCAGCAGTGTCTGGACTAGCGGGAGGCAGGAGACCCAGTACTTC	CASSVWTSGRQETQYF
15	-	TRBJ2-5	TRBV2	-	TGTGCCAGAACTACGCTGGGGGACTCTCAAGAGACCCAGTACTTC	CARTTLGDSQETQYF
16	-	TRBJ1-5	TRBV7-6	-	TGTGCCAGCAGCTTAAAGGTCTTCAGGTTATATCAGCCCCAGCATTTT	CASSLKVFRLYQPQHF
12	-	TRBJ1-1	TRBV5-5	-	TGTGCCAGCAGCTTGACGGGCACTGAAGCTTTCTTT	CASSLTGTEAFF
19	-	TRBJ2-6	TRBV7-2	-	TGTGCCAGCAGCCAAGCCCTGGATAGCTCATCCTCTGGGGCCAACGTCCTGACTTTC	CASSQALDSSSSGANVLTF
14	-	TRBJ2-7	TRBV7-9	TRBD1	TGTGCCAGCAGCCCAGGGGACAGCCCTGGGGAGCAGTACTTC	CASSPGDSPGEQYF
14	-	TRBJ1-3	TRBV7-2	-	TGTGCCAGCAGCTTCGGTATCTCTGGAAACACCATATATTTT	CASSFGISGNTIYF
15	-	TRBJ1-6	TRBV9	TRBD1	TGTGCCAGCAGCCCCCGAGGACAGGGAGTTTCACCCCTCCACTTT	CASSPRGQGVSPLHF
15	once	TRBJ2-5	TRBV2	-	TGTGCCAGCAGATCCGGACAGATCCCCATAGAGACCCAGTACTTC	CASRSGQIPIETQYF
16	-	TRBJ2-3	TRBV6-4	TRBD2	TGTGCCAGCAGTGACGGGACTAGCGGGGGGGCAGATACGCAGTATTTT	CASSDGTSGGADTQYF
13	-	TRBJ1-2	TRBV5-5	-	TGTGCCAGCAGCTGGGCGCGTGGAAAAGGCTACACCTTC	CASSWARGKGYTF
14	-	TRBJ2-5	TRBV2	TRBD2	TGTGCCAGCAGTGCGGTAGCGGGGCAAGAGACCCAGTACTTC	CASSAVAGQETQYF
12	once	TRBJ2-7	TRBV19	-	TGTGCCAGTAGTTCGGGGGTCTACGAGCAGTACTTC	CASSSGVYEQYF
13	-	TRBJ1-6	TRBV6-5	TRBD1	TGTGCCAGTACTCGCCGACAGGGATCACCCCTCCACTTT	CASTRRQGSPLHF
13	-	TRBJ2-3	TRBV6-1	-	TGTGCCAGCATAGACAGTCCTGCAGATACGCAGTATTTT	CASIDSPADTQYF
17	-	TRBJ2-3	TRBV4-2	TRBD2	TGTGCCAGCAGCCAAGTAGGACAGCGGGGGGGCCAGGATACGCAGTATTTT	CASSQVGQRGGQDTQYF